This T cell receptor (beta chain) was found in a study of Graves' ophthalmopathy and Graves' hyperthyroidism. Researchers took RNA transcripts and amplified TCR beta CDR3 regions from them. HTBI primers were used in a first-round RT-PCR, which preceded a second-round multiplex PCR. TCRdb passed the multiplex PCR reads through MiXCR, listing each CDR3 protein once. In the table there are some 1.1 million distinct CDR3 sequences, about 40% of which are singletons. The V gene end was trimmed by 5 bases and the J gene end by 3 bases; junction bases not matched to a gene: 3. This CDR3 is built from 14 residues. This clonotype has only a few counts.

This receptor was identified in an adult man with Graves' hyperthyroidism. This chain links TRBV12-3 or TRBV12-4 with TRBJ1-4; 7 positions match TRBD1. Sequenced sample: peripheral blood or thyroid tissue (not recorded which). CDR3 loop: CASSGQAPNEKLFF. In nucleotides, the CDR3 is TGTGCCAGCAGTGGACAGGCCCCTAATGAAAAACTGTTTTTT.